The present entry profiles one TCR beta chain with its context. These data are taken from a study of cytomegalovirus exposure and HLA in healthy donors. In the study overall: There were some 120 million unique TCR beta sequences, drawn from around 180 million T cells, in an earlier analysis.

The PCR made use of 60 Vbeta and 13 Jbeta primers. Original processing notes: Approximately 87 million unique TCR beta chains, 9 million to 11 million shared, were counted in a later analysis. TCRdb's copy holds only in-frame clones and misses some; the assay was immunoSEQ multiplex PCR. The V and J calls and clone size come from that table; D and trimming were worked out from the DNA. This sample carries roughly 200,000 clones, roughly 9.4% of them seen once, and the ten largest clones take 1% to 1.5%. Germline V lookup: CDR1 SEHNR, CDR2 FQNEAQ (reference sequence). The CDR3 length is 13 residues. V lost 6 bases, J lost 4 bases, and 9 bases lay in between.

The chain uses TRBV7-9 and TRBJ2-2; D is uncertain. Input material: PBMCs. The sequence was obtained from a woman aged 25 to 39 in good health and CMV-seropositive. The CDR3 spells CASSVVRTGELFF. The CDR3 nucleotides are TGTGCCAGCAGTGTAGTCCGCACCGGGGAGCTGTTTTTT.